This TCR beta chain was captured by sequencing in a study of blood T cell repertoires in COVID-19. Overall study: COVID-19 samples, acute and convalescent, were from the United States, Italy and Spain. PBMCs, B-cell-depleted T cells, or T cells provided the cDNA or gDNA that made up the material.

Authors' analysis steps: Reference gene primers were amplified, and this amplification served to estimate nucleated cell counts. TCRdb's table, derived via immunoSEQ multiplex PCR, lists solely in-frame clones and lacks some. That table supplies the V and J calls and clone size; D and trimming were determined from the DNA. The sample has under 300,000 clones, around three quarters seen once. The CDR3 runs 14 residues. From germline, CDR1 is MNHEY and CDR2 SMNVEV (reference sequence). Trimming shortened V by 1 base and J by 1 base, and 8 bases separated the two germline ends. Sequencing used peripheral blood. The chain employs TRBV27 and TRBJ2-7; D may be TRBD2 (6 bases). This receptor was taken from a woman older than 75 with acute or convalescent COVID-19. CDR3 residues: CASSLLGGSYEQYF. The DNA for the CDR3 is TGTGCCAGCAGTTTATTGGGGGGATCCTACGAGCAGTACTTC.